This entry is about one TCR beta chain. The data are from a study of CD8 T cells in Susac syndrome. This CDR3 spans 16 amino acids. CDR1 is SGHTA, CDR2 FQGNSA, per germline. The ends lost 5 bases at V and 7 bases at J; junction bases unmatched: 13. RNA totalling roughly 0.5 to 1 ug underwent reverse transcription with random hexamers. The TCR beta CDR3 was amplified by immunoSEQ multiplex PCR across 54 Vbeta, 13 Jbeta. TCRdb re-called the immunoSEQ multiplex PCR reads with MiXCR, one entry per CDR3 protein. Seen here are 120,000 or so distinct CDR3 sequences, roughly 95% observed once, and the top ten hold 0.13% to 0.15%.

The chain combines TRBV7-2 with TRBJ2-4, with TRBD1 identical over 8 bases. Sequencing was carried out using CD4+ T cells from PBMCs. This TCR was recovered from a human donor with Susac syndrome. The CDR3 DNA sequence: TGTGCCAGCAGCCTTAGTGACGGACAGGGTTTCAACATTCAGTACTTC. Translated, it gives CASSLSDGQGFNIQYF.